One sample yielded the 30 T cell receptor beta chains listed below, sequenced in a study of T cells in Graves' hyperthyroidism and ophthalmopathy. TCR beta CDR3 regions were amplified from RNA transcripts. A set of HTBI primers served as the primers for a first-round RT-PCR of the TCR CDR3. From the multiplex PCR reads, TCRdb called clonotypes with MiXCR, one entry per CDR3 protein. This sample has more than 550,000 distinct CDR3 sequences; approximately 15% occur once, and the top ten carry around a sixth. The sample comprised blood. The receptors shown here come from a man between 50 and 59 years old with Graves' hyperthyroidism.

This clonotype appeared a few times. The chain couples TRBV10-2 to TRBJ2-2; D remains unclear. The CDR3 runs to 14 residues. Germline CDR1 reads WSHSY; CDR2 reads SAAADI. The germline V and J ends were trimmed by 8 bases and 2 bases, with 12 bases remaining between them. Here the CDR3 DNA reads TGCGCCAGCGGGGTACAGCCAAACACCGGGGAGCTGTTTTTT. Translation gives CASGVQPNTGELFF.

This clonotype occurred a few times. The chain carries TRBV9 and TRBJ2-1; D call uncertain. The V gene's germline CDR1 is SGDLS and CDR2 YYNGEE. The V end was cut by 3 bases, the J end by 4 bases, with 11 bases between. This CDR3 has 14 amino acids. The CDR3 protein is CASSGASEYNEQFF. CDR3 DNA: TGTGCCAGCAGCGGAGCCTCCGAGTACAATGAGCAGTTCTTC.

This clonotype has a count of ten or more. This chain uses TRBV20-1 with TRBJ2-5; 9 bases align to TRBD2. Per the germline V gene, CDR1 is DFQATT and CDR2 is SNEGSKA (reference sequence). The CDR3 loop spans 15 amino acids. J was trimmed by 4 bases and V by 5 bases; bases with no gene match: 11. For the CDR3, the DNA is TGCAGTGCTCTCTCGGGCGGGAGGGCCTCAGAGACCCAGTACTTC. It is translated as CSALSGGRASETQYF.

This clonotype came up a few times. This rearrangement joins TRBV7-2 to TRBJ2-7, with 7 bases aligning to TRBD2. V lost 5 bases, J lost 6 bases, and 7 bases stayed unmatched. The CDR3 runs to 13 residues. CDR1 is SGHTA, CDR2 FQGNSA, per germline. The CDR3 coding sequence is TGTGCCAGCAGCCTAGAAGCGGGGAGCGAGCAGTACTTC. Amino acid sequence: CASSLEAGSEQYF.

This clonotype has ten or more counts. The chain carries TRBV27 and TRBJ1-4; D may be TRBD1 (5 bases). There are 15 residues in the CDR3. Germline V gene lookup returns CDR1 MNHEY and CDR2 SMNVEV (reference sequence). V was pared by 5 bases and J by 6 bases, with 16 bases between. The CDR3 sequence is CASSPIGGSDEKLFF. CDR3 coding DNA: TGTGCCAGCAGTCCCATCGGGGGATCGGATGAAAAACTGTTTTTT.

The chain carries TRBV7-3 and TRBJ2-1; D remains unclear. The V and J ends lost 5 bases and 8 bases respectively, with 16 bases between them. Germline V gene data show CDR1 as SGHTA and CDR2 as FQGTGA. This CDR3 has 14 amino acids. The CDR3 coding sequence is TGTGCCAGCAGCCCGCGCGGAGTAGGCGATGAGCAGTTCTTC. It encodes CASSPRGVGDEQFF.

This chain links TRBV5-6 with TRBJ1-2; TRBD1 is a possible D gene (6 bases). This CDR3 has 16 residues. V lost 0 bases and J 4 bases, leaving 16 bases between the germline ends. Germline V gene lookup returns CDR1 SGHDT and CDR2 YYEEEE. CDR3 sequence reads: CASSLAWGALGYGYTF. Written as DNA, the CDR3 is TGTGCCAGCAGCTTGGCCTGGGGGGCTCTGGGCTATGGCTACACCTTC.

This clonotype was observed many times. CDR3 sequence: CASSLQTGAREAFF. The CDR3 DNA sequence: TGTGCCAGCAGCTTACAAACCGGGGCTCGGGAAGCTTTCTTT. This chain uses TRBV11-2 with TRBJ1-1; maybe TRBD1 (5 bases). Trimming removed 2 bases from V and 8 bases from J, with 15 bases in between. CDR3 length equals 14 residues. Germline assignment: CDR1 SGHAT and CDR2 FQNNGV.

The table lists this clonotype with many counts. V and J are TRBV27 and TRBJ2-7; 12 bases match TRBD2. Germline V gene data show CDR1 as MNHEY and CDR2 as SMNVEV (reference sequence). The V segment lost 6 bases and the J segment 5 bases; nucleotides outside the gene matches: 8. This CDR3 is built from 15 residues. The CDR3 DNA is TGTGCCAGCAGCCTAGCGGGAGGGCCTCGAAACGAGCAGTACTTC. This gives the protein CASSLAGGPRNEQYF.

The genes are TRBV28 and TRBJ1-3; the D gene is possibly TRBD1 (6 bases). The germline CDR1 and CDR2 sequences are MDHEN and SYDVKM. Trimming removed 0 bases at V and 3 bases at J, with 9 bases between. This CDR3 contains 15 residues. CDR3 nucleotide sequence: TGTGCCAGCAGTTTATGGGCAGGGGTTGGAAACACCATATATTTT. It translates to CASSLWAGVGNTIYF.

The J gene is TRBJ2-7, the V gene TRBV20-1; 8 nucleotides agree with TRBD2. V lost 3 bases to trimming and J lost 2 bases; unmatched junction nucleotides: 6. The CDR3 spans 14 residues. Germline V gene sequence: CDR1 DFQATT, CDR2 SNEGSKA (reference sequence). The CDR3 spells CSASPSGSTYEQYF. For the CDR3, the DNA is TGCAGTGCTAGTCCCAGCGGGAGTACCTACGAGCAGTACTTC.

This clonotype appeared many times. The chain is built from TRBV20-1 and TRBJ2-7, with 11 bases that match TRBD2. Germline assignment: CDR1 DFQATT and CDR2 SNEGSKA (reference sequence). The V and J ends lost 1 base and 4 bases, in that order; junction bases with no gene match: 3. CDR3 length: 14 residues. In DNA form, the CDR3 reads TGCAGTGCTAGAGGCGGACTAGCGGGTTACGAGCAGTACTTC. Its translation is CSARGGLAGYEQYF.

This clonotype occurred many times. The rearrangement joins TRBV10-3 to TRBJ2-7; 10 nucleotides align to TRBD1. The CDR3 sequence is 14 residues long. The V segment lost 6 bases and the J segment 2 bases; nucleotides outside the gene matches: 4. Germline V CDR1 and CDR2: ENHRY, SYGVKD. The CDR3 sequence is CAIRLTGGPYEQYF. The CDR3 coding sequence is TGTGCCATCAGGCTGACAGGGGGCCCCTACGAGCAGTACTTC.

As DNA, the CDR3 is TGTGCCAGCAGTTACAGGGAACGCACTGAAGCTTTCTTT. As protein: CASSYRERTEAFF. This chain connects TRBV12-3 or TRBV12-4 to TRBJ1-1, with D tentatively TRBD1 (6 bases). The length of the CDR3 is 13 residues. The V end lost 4 bases, the J end lost 4 bases, and 10 bases lay between the germline ends.

This chain connects TRBV7-2 to TRBJ2-1; the D gene is possibly TRBD2 (7 bases). This CDR3 is built from 15 residues. Germline values: CDR1 SGHTA, CDR2 FQGNSA. V was clipped by 1 base and J by 8 bases, with 15 bases between them. CDR3 nucleotides: TGTGCCAGCAGCTTAGGTTTAGGGGAGGGGGATGAGCAGTTCTTC. Translating it yields CASSLGLGEGDEQFF.

The V and J genes are TRBV27 and TRBJ2-5, with TRBD2 matching over 15 bases. V gave up 7 bases and J gave up 5 bases; unmatched junction bases: 11. Germline CDR1 is MNHEY and CDR2 is SMNVEV (reference sequence). The CDR3 loop spans 17 amino acids. CDR3 sequence reads: CASKTGLAGGPAETQYF. The CDR3 DNA is TGTGCCAGCAAAACGGGACTAGCGGGAGGCCCTGCCGAGACCCAGTACTTC.

The chain couples TRBV5-8 to TRBJ2-2; the D call may be TRBD1 or TRBD2 (5 bases each). The CDR3 totals 15 residues. The V and J ends lost 7 bases and 7 bases respectively, with 20 bases between them. The V gene's germline CDR1 is SGHTS and CDR2 YDEGEE. CDR3 amino acids: CASQLRGRIGGELFF. CDR3 nucleotides: TGTGCCAGCCAGCTTCGGGGCAGGATAGGCGGGGAGCTGTTTTTT.

The chain is built from TRBV3-1 and TRBJ2-1; D gene ambiguous. Trimming took off 4 bases at V and 2 bases at J, with 9 bases between the two ends. This CDR3 has 14 residues. The germline V gene encodes CDR1 LGHDT and CDR2 YNNKEL (reference sequence). CDR3 nucleotides: TGTGCCAGCAGCCTTGTAGAGGCCTACAATGAGCAGTTCTTC. This gives the protein CASSLVEAYNEQFF.

There are many counts of this clonotype. The gene calls are TRBV27 and TRBJ2-1; D may correspond to TRBD1 or TRBD2 (6 bases each). V lost 8 bases and J lost 4, with 15 bases in between. The CDR3 is 14 residues long. The V gene's germline CDR1 is MNHEY and CDR2 SMNVEV (reference sequence). CDR3 sequence: CASQRGAEYNEQFF. CDR3 coding DNA: TGTGCCAGCCAAAGGGGGGCAGAGTACAATGAGCAGTTCTTC.

The J gene is TRBJ2-7, the V gene TRBV27; no reliable D call. CDR3 length: 14 amino acids. V lost 4 bases, J lost 2 bases, and 12 bases lay in between. CDR1 and CDR2 (germline): MNHEY, SMNVEV (reference sequence). This CDR3 is CASSSLIETYEQYF. DNA of the CDR3: TGTGCCAGCAGTTCCCTCATAGAGACCTACGAGCAGTACTTC.

This clonotype was seen only a few times. V and J are TRBV9 and TRBJ1-6, with 8 positions matching TRBD1. CDR1 is SGDLS and CDR2 is YYNGEE in the germline V gene. V lost 4 bases and J lost 5; bases outside the gene matches: 8. The CDR3 extends over 16 amino acids. CDR3 bases: TGTGCCAGCAGCACAGGGGGGTCGGGAAATAATTCACCCCTCCACTTT. Its protein product is CASSTGGSGNNSPLHF.

This clonotype has ten or more counts. The chain uses TRBV6-1 and TRBJ1-6; tentatively, D is TRBD1 (5 bases). Trimming cost V 6 bases and J 4 bases, with 10 bases left between them. The CDR3 extends over 14 amino acids. The germline V gene encodes CDR1 MNHNS and CDR2 SASEGT. CDR3 loop: CASSSGPYNSPLHF. The DNA for the CDR3 is TGTGCCAGCAGCTCAGGGCCTTATAATTCACCCCTCCACTTT.

V gene TRBV18 combines with J gene TRBJ2-3; maybe TRBD2 (6 bases). V shed 3 bases and J shed 1 base, with 11 bases lying between them. Germline V gene data show CDR1 as KGHSH and CDR2 as LQKENI. CDR3 length equals 15 residues. The CDR3 nucleotides are TGTGCCAGCTCACCTGGGGCGGGGCGCACAGATACGCAGTATTTT. Amino acid sequence: CASSPGAGRTDTQYF.

This chain connects TRBV6-1 to TRBJ2-5; D is possibly TRBD2 (5 bases). Trimming stripped 8 bases from V and 5 bases from J, with 18 bases between. The CDR3 totals 14 residues. Germline assignment: CDR1 MNHNS and CDR2 SASEGT. The CDR3, as DNA: TGTGCCAGCCGCGATACGGCTAGCCGGGAGACCCAGTACTTC. It is translated as CASRDTASRETQYF.

J is TRBJ2-7 and V is TRBV29-1, with D perhaps TRBD2 (6 bases). The CDR3 extends over 13 amino acids. Germline CDR1 reads SQVTM; CDR2 reads ANQGSEA. Trimming stripped 5 bases from V and 5 bases from J, with 16 bases between. The CDR3, as DNA: TGCAGCGTTACCACCGGGGGAGGAGACGAGCAGTACTTC. As protein: CSVTTGGGDEQYF.

This clonotype was picked up many times. V and J are TRBV12-3 or TRBV12-4 and TRBJ2-2, with 10 bases aligning to TRBD2. Germline trimming cut 6 bases from V and 4 bases from J; bases unmatched to any gene: 8. The CDR3 runs to 16 residues. The CDR3, as DNA: TGTGCCAGCAGCCGGACTAGCGGAGGTCCCACCGGGGAGCTGTTTTTT. It yields the protein CASSRTSGGPTGELFF.

This clonotype was detected a few times. The chain uses TRBV13 and TRBJ2-7; D tentatively fits TRBD1 or TRBD2 (6 bases each). This CDR3 has 15 amino acids. V dropped 0 bases and J dropped 2 bases, with 11 bases sitting between them. Germline values: CDR1 PRHDT, CDR2 FYEKMQ (reference sequence). CDR3 region: CASSLGEGVTYEQYF. In DNA form, the CDR3 reads TGTGCCAGCAGCTTAGGGGAGGGGGTGACCTACGAGCAGTACTTC.

Many counts were recorded for this clonotype. The chain uses TRBV20-1 and TRBJ2-7; 14 bases agree with TRBD2. CDR3 length: 15 residues. The germline V gene encodes CDR1 DFQATT and CDR2 SNEGSKA (reference sequence). With 5 bases clipped from V and 2 bases from J, the junction kept 5 bases outside the gene matches. CDR3: CSAVGTSGGTYEQYF. The CDR3 DNA follows: TGCAGTGCTGTGGGGACTAGCGGGGGAACCTACGAGCAGTACTTC.

This clonotype has a count of ten or more. The V and J genes are TRBV2 and TRBJ2-1, with TRBD2 matching 16 bases. With 6 bases clipped from V and 9 bases from J, the junction kept 11 bases outside the gene matches. Germline V CDR1 and CDR2: SNHLY, FYNNEI. CDR3 length: 17 residues. CDR3 coding DNA: TGTGCCAGCAGCGGGGGACTAGCGGGAGGGCAACGAATTGAGCAGTTCTTC. As protein: CASSGGLAGGQRIEQFF.

Ten or more counts support this clonotype. The chain links TRBV30 to TRBJ2-2, with TRBD1 identical over 9 bases. The CDR3 is 14 residues long. J lost 6 bases, V lost 6 bases, and 8 bases had no gene match. Germline lookup yields CDR1 GTSNPN and CDR2 SVGIG (reference sequence). The chain's CDR3 is CACPWTGVAGELFF. The CDR3 region has the DNA TGTGCCTGCCCTTGGACAGGGGTGGCCGGGGAGCTGTTTTTT.